One and the same sample provided the 2 T cell receptor beta chains below, sequenced in a study of T cell repertoires in cytomegalovirus infection. TCRdb analysed the reads with MiXCR anew, one entry per CDR3 protein. The profile shows about 78,000 distinct CDR3 sequences, roughly 39% of them singletons. Antigens for these TCRs are unknown. This specimen consisted of CD8+ T cells from cultured PBMCs, obtained from culture after CMV antigen stimulation. These receptors came from a human donor in good health (CMV status not recorded). Some clones in this sample may be carry-over from other donors' samples.

The chain employs TRBV7-6 and TRBJ2-1, with D possibly being TRBD1 (5 bases). Germline loops: CDR1 SGHVS, CDR2 FNYEAQ. V was cut by 1 base and J by 6 bases, with 16 bases left in between. The length of the CDR3 is 16 residues. The CDR3 here is CASSLGWQGESNEQFF. CDR3 in DNA: TGTGCCAGCAGCTTAGGCTGGCAGGGTGAAAGCAATGAGCAGTTCTTC.

The genes are TRBV6-6 and TRBJ2-1; D is tentatively TRBD1 or TRBD2 (5 bases each). V dropped 6 bases and J dropped 11 bases, with 20 bases sitting between them. The CDR3 is 14 amino acids. Germline loops: CDR1 MNHNY, CDR2 SVGAGI (reference sequence). In DNA form, the CDR3 reads TGTGCCAGCAGCCTTGGGGACCCCGGCCTAAAGCAGTTCTTC. Translating gives CASSLGDPGLKQFF.